This entry is about one T cell receptor beta chain. This clone was seen only a few times. There is no known antigen for this receptor. No per-base quality is available; no much larger clone lies one base away. This sample is drawn from a study of shared clonotypes between healthy human individuals (dated by TCRdb to 2019 to 2021). General notes on the study: A couple of women and a few men aged 18 to 49 years were included in the cohort. Libraries were prepared and TCR repertoires were sequenced by different laboratories using diverse techniques, in order to increase sequencing depth and limit assay-specific biases. Per donor, leukapheresis produced somewhere between about 0.9 and 9.5 billion PBMCs. Per donor, three plates each were used for CD4 naive and CD4 memory, two for CD8 naive, and one for CD8 memory. To estimate repertoire size and how much clonotype sharing occurs between individuals, the study deeply sequenced the blood TCR repertoires of five healthy adults.

Healthy HIV-negative adults with no recently reported acute infections or vaccinations were included as donors. Every donor was a Caucasian adult residing in Nashville, Tennessee, USA. CD4+ T cells were enriched by magnetic negative selection; naive cells were then positively selected on CD45RA, and the negative fraction formed the memory subset. After blood collection by leukapheresis, PBMCs were isolated using Ficoll-Histopaque density gradient centrifugation and then cryopreserved in the vapor phase of liquid nitrogen. Analytical flow cytometry was used to check the purity and quantity of each magnetically sorted T cell population. Each sorted fraction had its genomic DNA isolated and then quantified by UV absorbance on a Nanodrop 2000c. TCR CDR3 regions were amplified from genomic DNA by multiplex PCR using the deep immunoSEQ assay. Extracted genomic DNA from each cell subset was spread evenly across all wells of several immunoSEQ 96-well plates, with each plate serving as a replicate. Each replicate PCR for sorted subsets received approximately 200 ng genomic DNA, equal to roughly 29,000 T cell genomes. Purified libraries were measured with a Qubit 3.0 fluorometer, size-checked on a Bioanalyzer 2100, and measured again with the KAPA Library Quantification kit. Every immunoSEQ 96-well plate was sequenced on a separate single-read 150-cycle Illumina NextSeq 550 flow cell. Regarding the original processing steps: Because the immunoSEQ output held only junctional sequences and lacked quality scores, the filtering could not match the filtering applied to full-length reads. To assign V/J genes and CDR3, sequences were annotated using PyIR, a Python wrapper for IgBLAST v1.9, with IMGT germline references. Any read was removed if the V/J assignment was weak (E-value above 1e-6), the CDR3 was missing, or the read contained stop codons, out-of-frame junctions, or ambiguous translated residues. V3J clonotypes were defined as sequences sharing the same inferred V gene, J gene, and CDR3 amino acid sequence. To compute the percentage overlap between repertoires, the number of shared unique clonotypes was divided by the size of the smaller repertoire. Repertoire richness was assessed with RTK rarefaction, the Chao1 estimator, and Recon v2.1 estimates of unobserved clonotypes. OLGA was used to compute generation probabilities for all TCRbeta clonotypes that the gDNA method yielded from four donors. What TCRdb holds here is the immuneACCESS table cut down to in-frame rearrangements. Part of the clones is not present; checked against another copy, under half of the missing clones reflect an unresolved V gene, and the others are unexplained. V, J and clone size reflect that table, while D and trimming were determined from the DNA. This sample lists hundreds of thousands of clones; 74% were detected once. The top ten clonotypes cover about 1.7% of the sample.

Overall results and qualifications from the work: Only blood was sampled, and tissue TCR repertoires likely differ from those in blood. Rarefaction of sorted-subset datasets indicated incomplete sequencing despite the large sequencing depth. Pairwise subsampling indicated that sequencing depth was expected to affect the degree of clonotype sharing among donors. Sharing across a handful of donors was observed for roughly 5.4% of naive CD4, 3% to 4% of naive CD8, 2.3% of memory CD4, and about 0.38% of memory CD8 clonotypes. Clonotypes shared by all four sorted-subset donors showed higher generation probabilities than non-shared clonotypes. Naive subsets generally had larger estimated clonotype richness than memory subsets. The genetic and exposure-history diversity represented was limited by the small number of donors.

Sequences were obtained from memory CD4+ T cells sorted from blood. The cell subset or site label of this sample denotes: CD45RA-negative fraction. This sequence was found in a woman aged 30 to 39 in good health.

Here the CDR3 is given as CASSEDPSGNIQYF. The nucleotide sequence is TGTGCCAGTAGTGAAGACCCCTCGGGGAACATTCAGTACTTC. Recombination linked TRBV19 to TRBJ2-4, with TRBD2 as a weak D call on 5 bases. CDR1 is given as LNHDA and CDR2 as SQIVND, both from the germline V gene (reference sequence). The trim is 5 bases for V and 7 bases for J, with a gap of 15 bases between the germline ends. The CDR3 covers 14 residues, taking in both the cysteine and the phenylalanine. The retained sequence is limited to the CDR3, 42 bases, with the frame set at the first base. Beyond the CDR3, the reference TRBV19 and TRBJ2-4 genes provide the residues; the full variable domain reads: DGGITQSPKYLFRKEGQNVTLSCEQNLNHDAMYWYRQDPGQGLRLIYYSQIVNDFQKGDIAEGYSVSREKKESFPLTVTSAQKNPTAFYLCASSEDPSGNIQYFGAGTRLSVL.